This record concerns one T cell receptor beta chain sequence. The antigen it binds to is not known. Qualities for individual bases were not recorded, and no much larger clone is one base off. This sample was included in a study of T cell responses to AZD1222 COVID-19 vaccine (dated by TCRdb to about 2021). General notes on the study: TCR sequencing covered some 240 trial participants: some 210 given two doses of AZD1222 and some 25 given two doses of MenACWY control vaccine. Trial participants were enrolled by age into 18-55, 56-69 and 70-plus year subgroups, with roughly 160, 29 and 62 TCR-sequenced participants respectively.

The CDR3 regions of human TCRbeta chains were subjected to immunosequencing. Per the original workflow: Repertoire TCRs were matched against a reference library of SARS-CoV-2-specific TCRs generated with the MIRA antigen-specificity platform. Breadth was defined as the fraction of unique TCRs that were SARS-CoV-2-associated. Depth was defined as the fraction of total T cells that were SARS-CoV-2-associated. Each spike-specific TCR was assigned to its reactive spike region and to a CD4 or CD8 class using the MIRA data. Log10-transformed breadth and depth values were compared by one-way ANOVA with Sidak's multiple comparisons tests. Drawn from immuneACCESS, this table holds only the in-frame rearrangements with V and J called that TCRdb kept. Clones are partly lost; checked studies trace under half to an unresolved V gene and leave the rest unexplained. V, J and clone size reflect that table, while D and trimming were determined from the DNA. A total of 150,000 to 200,000 clones appear in this sample, just over 90% of them only once. Of the sample, about 4% is held by the ten largest clones.

The meaning of the sample's time point label: baseline before first vaccination. The treatment or condition label, read with the paper, signifies: meningococcal conjugate vaccine given as trial control. Vaccinee samples were obtained from the UK trials COV001 and COV002, which included a single-blind randomized controlled phase 2/3 trial of AZD1222 (ChAdOx1 nCoV-19) in healthy adults. For TCRbeta chain sequencing, PBMC samples from trial participants were taken at day 0 and at day 28 after the second dose. The CDR3 holds 17 amino acids from the cysteine to the phenylalanine. The read is trimmed to its CDR3 DNA, 51 bases read in frame from base 1. CDR1 and CDR2 are drawn from the germline V gene: SGHTA, FQGNSA. Relative to germline, V is missing 1 base and J is missing 1 base, with 5 bases of the junction outside any gene match. The investigation overall reported the following: Reportedly, close to half of the unique spike-specific TCRs recognized epitopes lying outside the regions that are mutated in the B.1.351 and B.1.1.7 variants. Conclusions about previously exposed vaccinees are limited because only 6 or 7 AZD1222 recipients were SARS-CoV-2 seropositive at baseline. CD4 TCRs associated with the vaccine covered the entire spike protein, and the dominant responses were in regions 160-218 and 743-854. Spike-specific TCR breadth and depth rose significantly after two AZD1222 doses compared with day 0 and with MenACWY recipients. In the small 56-69-year group, the increase in depth fell short of significance, most likely because of low power. Because no day 14 peak-response samples were available, repertoires were characterized only after the peak T cell response. Participants were mostly white British and included more females than males, and it was suggested by the authors that clonal diversity may have been underestimated.

The sample consisted of peripheral blood, taken on day 0 of MenACWY control vaccination. The clonotype originates from an adult in good health. The rearranged segments are TRBV7-2 and TRBJ2-1; 9 of the junction bases match TRBD2. The nucleotide sequence reads TGTGCCAGCAGCTTAGTCTCTAGCGGGGCTTCCTACAATGAGCAGTTCTTC. This is translated as CASSLVSSGASYNEQFF.